This TCR beta chain comes out of a study of blood T cell repertoires in COVID-19. Study information: The United States, Italy and Spain supplied acute and convalescent COVID-19 samples. T cells, B-cell-depleted T cells, or PBMCs supplied cDNA or gDNA.

The CDR3 totals 15 residues. Germline CDR1 MNHEY, CDR2 SMNVEV (reference sequence). V dropped 4 bases and J dropped 0 bases, with 9 bases sitting between them. In the original processing: Reference gene primer amplification gave nucleated cell count estimates. Clones were read by immunoSEQ multiplex PCR, and TCRdb kept only the in-frame ones, dropping some. V, J and clone size derive from that table, while D and trimming were established from the DNA sequence. The table includes approximately 91,000 clones, roughly nine tenths detected once. The TCR comes from a man aged 70-80 years with acute or convalescent COVID-19. The sequenced material came from peripheral blood. The chain links TRBV27 to TRBJ1-4; D unclear. The CDR3 loop reads CASSSLIATNEKLFF. In DNA form, the CDR3 reads TGTGCCAGCAGTTCGTTAATTGCAACTAATGAAAAACTGTTTTTT. Full variable domain (missing parts from reference TRBV27 and TRBJ1-4): EAQVTQNPRYLITVTGKKLTVTCSQNMNHEYMSWYRQDPGLGLRQIYYSMNVEVTDKGDVPEGYKVSRKEKRNFPLILESPSPNQTSLYFCASSSLIATNEKLFFGSGTQLSVL.